This TCR beta chain was documented in a study of beta chain features in type 1 diabetes. Study-wide points: Type 1 diabetes patients showed a moderate but significant shortening of TCRB CDR3s in all four CD4+ subsets. More deletions and fewer insertions at VDJ junctions were seen in type 1 diabetes patients.

As for this clone: Antigen unknown.

This CDR3 is 12 amino acids long. CDR1 is PRHDT and CDR2 is FYEKMQ in the germline V gene (reference sequence). V was cut by 2 bases and J by 10 bases, with 10 bases left in between. Expressed TCRB transcripts were sequenced after all isolated RNA was converted to cDNA. Profiling relied on immunoSEQ multiplex PCR, and the TCRdb table lists in-frame clones only, not all of them. The sample shows hundreds of thousands of clones, approximately 28% of them seen only once. The chain couples TRBV13 to TRBJ2-3, with no clear D. This receptor was obtained from a man between 18 and 35 years old in good health. Sequenced input: naive CD4+ T cells from blood. Here the CDR3 DNA reads TGTGCCAGCAGCTTAAAAGAAGGTCCGCAGTATTTT. The encoded protein is CASSLKEGPQYF.